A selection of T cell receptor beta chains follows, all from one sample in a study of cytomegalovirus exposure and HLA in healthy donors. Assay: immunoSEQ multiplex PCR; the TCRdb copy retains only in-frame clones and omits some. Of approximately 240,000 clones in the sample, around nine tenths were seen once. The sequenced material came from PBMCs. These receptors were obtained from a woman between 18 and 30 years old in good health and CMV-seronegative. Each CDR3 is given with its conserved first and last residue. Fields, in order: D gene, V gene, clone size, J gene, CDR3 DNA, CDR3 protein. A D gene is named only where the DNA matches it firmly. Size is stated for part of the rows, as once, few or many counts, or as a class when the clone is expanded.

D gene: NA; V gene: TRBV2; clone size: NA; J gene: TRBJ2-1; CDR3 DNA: TGTGCCAGCAGTGAAGAAAGCGGTGTCTACAATGAGCAGTTCTTC; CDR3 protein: CASSEESGVYNEQFF
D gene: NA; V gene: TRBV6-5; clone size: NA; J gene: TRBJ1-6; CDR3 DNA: TGTGCCAGCAGGGCCGGGAGCTCCTATAATTCACCCCTCCACTTT; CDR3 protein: CASRAGSSYNSPLHF
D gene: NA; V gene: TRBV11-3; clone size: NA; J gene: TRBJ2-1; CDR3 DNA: TGTGCCAGCACCCAACAGGTGGGGCTCAATGAGCAGTTCTTC; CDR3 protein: CASTQQVGLNEQFF
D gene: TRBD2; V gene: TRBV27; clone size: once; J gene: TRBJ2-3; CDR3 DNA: TGTGCCAGCAAAACGACTAGCGGGGGGGCGGATACGCAGTATTTT; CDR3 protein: CASKTTSGGADTQYF
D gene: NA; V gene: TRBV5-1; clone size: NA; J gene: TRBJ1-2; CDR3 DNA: TGCGCCAGCAGAGGACAAAACTATGGCTACACCTTC; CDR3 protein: CASRGQNYGYTF
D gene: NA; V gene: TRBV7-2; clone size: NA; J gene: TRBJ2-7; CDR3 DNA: TGTGCCAGCAGCTTATCTCACGAGCAGTACTTC; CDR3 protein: CASSLSHEQYF
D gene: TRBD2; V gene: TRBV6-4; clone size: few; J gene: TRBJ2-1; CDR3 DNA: TGTGCCAGCAGTCGAACTAGCGGCAACAATGAGCAGTTCTTC; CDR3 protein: CASSRTSGNNEQFF
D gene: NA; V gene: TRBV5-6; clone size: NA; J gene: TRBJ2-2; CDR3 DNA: TGTGCCAGCAGCTACTCCGGGACAATCGACACCGGGGAGCTGTTTTTT; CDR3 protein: CASSYSGTIDTGELFF
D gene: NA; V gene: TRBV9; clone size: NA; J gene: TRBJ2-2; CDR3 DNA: TGTGCCAGCAGCGTAGATGTCGTCGGGGAGCTGTTTTTT; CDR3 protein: CASSVDVVGELFF
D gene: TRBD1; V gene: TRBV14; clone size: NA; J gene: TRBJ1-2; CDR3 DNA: TGTGCCAGCAGCCACAGACCGGGACAGAGGGCTAACTATGGCTACACCTTC; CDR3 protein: CASSHRPGQRANYGYTF
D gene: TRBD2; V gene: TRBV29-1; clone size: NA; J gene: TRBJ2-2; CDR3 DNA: TGCAGCGAACGCAGGGGACTAGCGGGGGGCCGGGGCACCGGGGAGCTGTTTTTT; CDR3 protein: CSERRGLAGGRGTGELFF
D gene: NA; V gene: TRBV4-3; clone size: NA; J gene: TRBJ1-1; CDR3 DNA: TGCGCCAGCAGCCAACGAGGGAAGGGTGAAGCTTTCTTT; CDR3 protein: CASSQRGKGEAFF
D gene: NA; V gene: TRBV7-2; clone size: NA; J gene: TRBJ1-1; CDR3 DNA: TGTGCCAGCAGCCGGCTAGGGGCGGTACTCCCTGAAGCTTTCTTT; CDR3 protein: CASSRLGAVLPEAFF
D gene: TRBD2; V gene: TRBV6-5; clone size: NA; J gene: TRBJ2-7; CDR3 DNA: TGTGCCAGCAGTTACTCGATAAGGGAGCGGGGGTACTTC; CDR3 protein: CASSYSIRERGYF
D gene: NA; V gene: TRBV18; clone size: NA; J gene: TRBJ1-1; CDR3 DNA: TGTGCCAGCTCACCGCTCTCCGGGACACGAAACACTGAAGCTTTCTTT; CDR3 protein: CASSPLSGTRNTEAFF
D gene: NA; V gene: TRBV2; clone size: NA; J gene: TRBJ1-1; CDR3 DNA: TGTGCCAGCAGTGATATGGGAAGGACGGGGGAAGCTTTCTTT; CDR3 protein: CASSDMGRTGEAFF
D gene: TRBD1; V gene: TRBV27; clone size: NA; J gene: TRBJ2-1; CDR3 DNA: TGTGCCAGCAGTTTCTTGGGGGCAGGGGGTGTACGCTACAATGAGCAGTTCTTC; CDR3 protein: CASSFLGAGGVRYNEQFF
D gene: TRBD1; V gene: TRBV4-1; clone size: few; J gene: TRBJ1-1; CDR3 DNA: TGCGCCAGCAGCCGCAAGATAGCCGTGGGGCAGGGGGCTTTCACTGAAGCTTTCTTT; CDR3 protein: CASSRKIAVGQGAFTEAFF
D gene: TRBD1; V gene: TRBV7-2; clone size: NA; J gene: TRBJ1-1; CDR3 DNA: TGTGCCAGCAGTTGGACCCCAACAGGGGGTAAAACTGAAGCTTTCTTT; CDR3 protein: CASSWTPTGGKTEAFF
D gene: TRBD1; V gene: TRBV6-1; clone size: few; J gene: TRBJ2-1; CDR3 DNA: TGTGCCAGCGTTAAGGGGACAGGGGGCGGGAATGAGCAGTTCTTC; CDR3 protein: CASVKGTGGGNEQFF
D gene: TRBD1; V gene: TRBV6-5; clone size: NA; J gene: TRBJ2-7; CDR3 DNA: TGTGCCAGCAGCCGAAGTCGACAGGGACCCTACGAGCAGTACTTC; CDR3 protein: CASSRSRQGPYEQYF
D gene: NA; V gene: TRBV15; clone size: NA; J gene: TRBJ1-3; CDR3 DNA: TGTGCCACCAGCAGACCGAGGATTGGGAGAAACTCTGGAAACACCATATATTTT; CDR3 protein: CATSRPRIGRNSGNTIYF
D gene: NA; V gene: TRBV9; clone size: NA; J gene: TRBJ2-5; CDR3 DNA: TGTGCCAGCAGCCGAGACTACCGACAGACCCAGTACTTC; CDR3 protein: CASSRDYRQTQYF
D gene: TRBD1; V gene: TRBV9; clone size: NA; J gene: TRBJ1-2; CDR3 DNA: TGTGCCAGCAGCCCCGGGACAGGGCCTGGCTACACCTTC; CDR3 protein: CASSPGTGPGYTF
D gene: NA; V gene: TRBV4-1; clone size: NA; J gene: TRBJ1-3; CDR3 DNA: TGCGCCAGCAGCCAAGATGGGTCCGGGGACACCATATATTTT; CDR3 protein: CASSQDGSGDTIYF
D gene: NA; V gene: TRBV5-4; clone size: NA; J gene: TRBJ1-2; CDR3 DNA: TGTGCCAGCAGCGCCTCGGGGGGCGATGGCTACACCTTC; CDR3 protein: CASSASGGDGYTF
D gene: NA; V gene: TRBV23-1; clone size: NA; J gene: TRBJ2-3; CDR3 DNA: TGCGCCAGCAGTCAATCCGGGCCAGCGGGCAGGGAAGATACGCAGTATTTT; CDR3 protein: CASSQSGPAGREDTQYF
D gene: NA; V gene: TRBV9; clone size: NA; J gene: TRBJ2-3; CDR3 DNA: TGTGCCAGCAGCGCCCAGACTATGCTCACAGATACGCAGTATTTT; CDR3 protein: CASSAQTMLTDTQYF
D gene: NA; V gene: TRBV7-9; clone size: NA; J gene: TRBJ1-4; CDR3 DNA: TGTGCCAGCAGCTCTATTAATGAAAAACTGTTTTTT; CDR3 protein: CASSSINEKLFF
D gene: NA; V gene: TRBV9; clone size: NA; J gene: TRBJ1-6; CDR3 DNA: TGTGCCAGCGGACAGTTTTTGGATTCACCCCTCCACTTT; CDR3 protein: CASGQFLDSPLHF
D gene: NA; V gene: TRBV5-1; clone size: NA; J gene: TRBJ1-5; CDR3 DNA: TGCGCCAGCAGCTTGGCCGGCAGCGGTAGCAATCAGCCCCAGCATTTT; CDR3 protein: CASSLAGSGSNQPQHF